The 8 T cell receptor beta chains given below trace back to one sample, sequenced in a study of technical replicates of blood from a few donors. Measured with immunoSEQ multiplex PCR; TCRdb has only the in-frame clones, and not every one. Of about 81,000 clones listed, 85% to 95% are singletons. The sequenced sample was T cells isolated from PBMCs. The origin of the receptors is a human donor in good health.

The chain employs TRBV19 and TRBJ1-5, with 10 positions matching TRBD1. Germline V gives CDR1 LNHDA, CDR2 SQIVND (reference sequence). The CDR3 loop spans 20 amino acids. With V trimmed by 7 bases and J by 0 bases, 18 bases remained unmatched. CDR3 protein: CASTQLSRDRGVDSNQPQHF. CDR3 bases: TGTGCCAGTACACAGTTAAGCCGGGACAGGGGCGTGGATAGCAATCAGCCCCAGCATTTT. Filled out from reference TRBV19 and TRBJ1-5, the complete variable domain reads DGGITQSPKYLFRKEGQNVTLSCEQNLNHDAMYWYRQDPGQGLRLIYYSQIVNDFQKGDIAEGYSVSREKKESFPLTVTSAQKNPTAFYLCASTQLSRDRGVDSNQPQHFGDGTRLSIL.

This chain uses TRBV5-1 with TRBJ2-5; TRBD2 agrees at 12 bases. This CDR3 spans 15 amino acids. Germline V gene sequence: CDR1 SGHRS, CDR2 YFSETQ. Trimming took 7 bases from V and 5 from J; bases not matched to a gene: 9. The CDR3: CASAPGLAGPETQYF. CDR3 nucleotide sequence: TGCGCCAGCGCCCCGGGACTAGCGGGTCCCGAGACCCAGTACTTC.

The genes are TRBV19 and TRBJ1-2; TRBD1 matches 7 bases. CDR1 is LNHDA and CDR2 is SQIVND in the germline V gene (reference sequence). The CDR3 spans 14 residues. Germline trimming cut 5 bases from V and 4 bases from J; bases unmatched to any gene: 7. CDR3 sequence (DNA): TGTGCCAGTAGTCTTCAGGGGGACGGCTATGGCTACACCTTC. Its translation: CASSLQGDGYGYTF.

The chain recombines TRBV5-3 with TRBJ2-1; no clear D. TRBV5-3 is filed as an ORF, its function uncertain. CDR3 size: 14 residues. Trimming stripped 4 bases from V and 10 bases from J, with 18 bases between. CDR3 region: CARSVSKPRSEQFF. CDR3 DNA sequence: TGTGCCAGAAGCGTATCAAAACCGAGGTCCGAGCAGTTCTTC.

This clone was found once. The chain uses TRBV15 and TRBJ2-7, with 12 nucleotides matching TRBD2. The V gene end was trimmed by 3 bases and the J gene end by 5 bases; junction bases not matched to a gene: 14. The CDR3 is 18 amino acids. Germline V gives CDR1 LNHNV, CDR2 YYDKDF (reference sequence). CDR3 amino acids: CATSSRSPLAGGINEQYF. The CDR3 coding sequence is TGTGCCACCAGCAGCCGTTCCCCTCTAGCGGGAGGGATCAACGAGCAGTACTTC.

This clone was detected once. Here the CDR3 reads CASSFSSRTGINNEQFF. CDR3 nucleotide sequence: TGTGCCAGCAGTTTCTCGTCCCGGACAGGGATTAACAATGAGCAGTTCTTC. V and J are TRBV27 and TRBJ2-1, with TRBD1 matching 8 bases. Germline CDR1 reads MNHEY; CDR2 reads SMNVEV (reference sequence). This CDR3 has 17 amino acids. J lost 5 bases, V lost 3 bases, and 12 bases had no gene match.

The chain employs TRBV5-4 and TRBJ1-1; TRBD1 matches 7 bases. The CDR3 covers 15 residues. Losses at the gene ends were 3 bases for V and 4 bases for J; bases not matched to a gene: 9. Per germline, CDR1 SGHNT and CDR2 YYREEE (reference sequence). The CDR3 is CASSSFSQGTTEAFF. For the CDR3, the DNA is TGTGCCAGCAGCTCCTTCTCACAGGGGACCACTGAAGCTTTCTTT.

The CDR3 DNA reads as TGTGCCAGCAGCTTTCAGGGAGATACGCAGTATTTT. Its protein product is CASSFQGDTQYF. The chain couples TRBV7-3 to TRBJ2-3; tentatively, D is TRBD1 (5 bases). The germline V gene has CDR1 SGHTA and CDR2 FQGTGA. The V gene lost 3 bases and the J gene lost 5 bases, with 6 bases spanning the gap. This CDR3 is 12 amino acids long.